Below, 25 T cell receptor beta chains from the same sample are listed, as sequenced in a study of T cell responses to AZD1222 COVID-19 vaccine (dated by TCRdb to the early 2020s). The sample's time point label, decoded: baseline before first vaccination. The library was prepared using the immunoSEQ multiplex PCR assay. Held by TCRdb, this immuneACCESS table contains in-frame sequences only and omits some clones. Under half of the omission traces to an unresolved V gene where checked; the cause of the rest is unknown. This sample comprises about 35,000 clones, approximately 86% of them detected only once. The top ten constitute about 7% of the sample. This material consisted of peripheral blood, taken on day 0 of AZD1222 vaccination. The source of these receptors is an adult in good health.

The chain carries TRBV11-2 and TRBJ1-5; 7 bases align to TRBD1. From germline, CDR1 is SGHAT and CDR2 FQNNGV. V was pared by 2 bases and J by 9 bases, with 7 bases of the junction left unmatched. This CDR3 has 14 amino acids. Here the CDR3 reads CASSLYRGLGPQHF. In DNA form, the CDR3 reads TGTGCCAGCAGCTTATACAGGGGTCTTGGGCCCCAGCATTTT.

The chain uses TRBV27 and TRBJ2-2; no clear D. The CDR3 spans 14 residues. The V gene's germline CDR1 is MNHEY and CDR2 SMNVEV (reference sequence). V dropped 8 bases and J dropped 0 bases, with 10 bases sitting between them. DNA for the CDR3: TGTGCCAGCTCCTCTCAGTCGAACACCGGGGAGCTGTTTTTT. It yields the protein CASSSQSNTGELFF.

V and J are TRBV7-9 and TRBJ2-7; tentatively, D is TRBD2 (6 bases). Between the trimmed V and J ends, which lost 1 base and 2 bases, there was a span of 12 bases. The CDR3 spans 15 residues. The germline V gene has CDR1 SEHNR and CDR2 FQNEAQ (reference sequence). CDR3 DNA sequence: TGTGCCAGCAGCTTAGGGGGAGGCAGCACCTACGAGCAGTACTTC. Amino acid sequence: CASSLGGGSTYEQYF.

The chain joins TRBV6-5 to TRBJ1-6; D call uncertain. CDR1 is MNHEY and CDR2 is SVGAGI in the germline V gene. The V gene lost 7 bases and the J gene lost 8 bases, with 15 bases spanning the gap. The CDR3 is 14 residues long. The CDR3 region is CASTPRRTDSPLHF. The CDR3 region has the DNA TGTGCCAGCACCCCACGGAGGACGGATTCACCCCTCCACTTT.

The chain has TRBV11-2 and TRBJ2-1; tentatively, D is TRBD1 or TRBD2 (5 bases each). CDR3 length equals 15 residues. V was clipped by 4 bases and J by 7 bases, with 17 bases between them. Per germline, CDR1 SGHAT and CDR2 FQNNGV. The CDR3 DNA reads TGTGCCAGCAGCTATCATTTGGGGGACGGGAATGAGCAGTTCTTC. It codes for CASSYHLGDGNEQFF.

This clone has only one observation. DNA for the CDR3: TGTGCCAGCAGTAAGGGACTAGCCGGGACCGGGGAGCTGTTTTTT. The encoded protein is CASSKGLAGTGELFF. The chain has TRBV6-5 and TRBJ2-2; 9 positions match TRBD2. Losses at the gene ends were 5 bases for V and 5 bases for J; bases not matched to a gene: 6. This CDR3 region has 15 residues. Germline V lookup: CDR1 MNHEY, CDR2 SVGAGI.

The rearrangement joins TRBV5-1 to TRBJ1-2, with D unresolved. Trimming removed 0 bases at V and 6 bases at J, with 9 bases between. The CDR3 sequence is 13 residues long. The V gene's germline CDR1 is SGHRS and CDR2 YFSETQ. The CDR3 DNA follows: TGCGCCAGCAGCTTGGAGGGTATTGATGGCTACACCTTC. It is translated as CASSLEGIDGYTF.

The chain has TRBV4-3 and TRBJ2-5; D may match TRBD1 or TRBD2 (5 bases each). CDR1 and CDR2 from the germline V gene are LGHNA and YSLEER. V was clipped by 0 bases and J by 3 bases, with 11 bases between them. The CDR3 covers 15 residues. CDR3 nucleotides: TGCGCCAGCAGCCAAGATTGGGGGAGCGAAGAGACCCAGTACTTC. It is translated as CASSQDWGSEETQYF.

The count of this clone is one. The V call is TRBV7-9, the J call TRBJ1-1; 8 positions agree with TRBD1. CDR1 is SEHNR, CDR2 FQNEAQ, per germline (reference sequence). V was pared by 4 bases and J by 1 base, with 2 bases of the junction left unmatched. The CDR3 spans 14 residues. The CDR3 protein is CASSSGTGNTEAFF. CDR3 DNA: TGTGCCAGCAGCTCCGGGACAGGGAACACTGAAGCTTTCTTT.

V usage is TRBV7-2 and J usage is TRBJ2-5, with D possibly matching TRBD1 (5 bases). This CDR3 contains 13 residues. The germline CDR1 and CDR2 sequences are SGHTA and FQGNSA. V was cut by 3 bases and J by 2 bases, with 7 bases left in between. The chain's CDR3 is CASSFRTQETQYF. For the CDR3, the DNA is TGTGCCAGCAGCTTTCGGACACAAGAGACCCAGTACTTC.

The chain recombines TRBV6-5 with TRBJ1-1, with TRBD1 identical over 9 bases. The CDR3 totals 14 residues. V shed 2 bases and J 3 bases; nucleotides not matched to a gene: 1. CDR1 and CDR2 from the germline V gene are MNHEY and SVGAGI. The CDR3 DNA reads TGTGCCAGCAGTTACGGGACAGGGTACACTGAAGCTTTCTTT. This sequence encodes CASSYGTGYTEAFF.

The chain links TRBV19 to TRBJ1-1; the D is unclear. From germline, CDR1 is LNHDA and CDR2 SQIVND (reference sequence). This CDR3 is built from 19 residues. V was clipped by 1 base and J by 0 bases, with 21 bases between them. The DNA for the CDR3 is TGTGCCAGTAGTATAGTTGGAAGGAAATTATGGGTGATGAACACTGAAGCTTTCTTT. Translating it yields CASSIVGRKLWVMNTEAFF.

The rearrangement uses TRBV9 and TRBJ2-1; 8 nucleotides align to TRBD2. CDR1 and CDR2 from the germline V gene are SGDLS and YYNGEE. V shed 4 bases, J shed 6 bases, and the junction held 6 bases outside the gene matches. This CDR3 comprises 14 residues. This chain's CDR3 is CASSPQGLVNEQFF. For the CDR3, the DNA is TGTGCCAGCAGCCCACAGGGACTAGTCAATGAGCAGTTCTTC.

The chain recombines TRBV28 with TRBJ1-1; D gene uncertain. Trimming removed 8 bases at V and 10 bases at J, with 23 bases between. Germline CDR1 is MDHEN and CDR2 is SYDVKM. The CDR3 totals 14 residues. This chain's CDR3 is CASRPGQRERSAFF. The CDR3 region has the DNA TGTGCCAGCCGGCCGGGCCAGCGCGAGCGGTCAGCTTTCTTT. Together with reference TRBV28 and TRBJ1-1, the CDR3 gives the full variable domain: DVKVTQSSRYLVKRTGEKVFLECVQDMDHENMFWYRQDPGLGLRLIYFSYDVKMKEKGDIPEGYSVSREKKERFSLILESASTNQTSMYLCASRPGQRERSAFFGQGTRLTVV.

This chain joins TRBV11-2 and TRBJ2-7, with D perhaps matching TRBD1 (5 bases). This CDR3 spans 13 amino acids. V was cut by 5 bases and J by 2 bases, with 10 bases left in between. Germline V CDR1 and CDR2: SGHAT, FQNNGV. The CDR3 is CASSIRQTYEQYF. The CDR3 DNA reads TGTGCCAGCAGCATCCGACAGACCTACGAGCAGTACTTC. Supplemented by reference TRBV11-2 and TRBJ2-7, the full variable domain reads EAGVAQSPRYKIIEKRQSVAFWCNPISGHATLYWYQQILGQGPKLLIQFQNNGVVDDSQLPKDRFSAERLKGVDSTLKIQPAKLEDSAVYLCASSIRQTYEQYFGPGTRLTVT.

J is TRBJ1-1 and V is TRBV3-1 (or the pseudogene TRBV3-2); TRBD1 matches 7 bases. The V gene end was trimmed by 4 bases and the J gene end by 11 bases; junction bases not matched to a gene: 13. The germline gives CDR1 LGHDT, CDR2 YNNKEL (reference sequence). The CDR3 has 14 residues. The CDR3 is CASSRTEGAMGAFF. For the CDR3, the DNA is TGTGCCAGCAGCCGAACCGAGGGGGCCATGGGGGCTTTCTTT.

The CDR3 sequence: CASSLRQGGNQPQHF. CDR3 in DNA: TGCGCCAGCAGCCTCAGACAGGGTGGAAATCAGCCCCAGCATTTT. J is TRBJ1-5 and V is TRBV4-1, with 7 bases that match TRBD1. The V segment lost 4 bases and the J segment 4 bases; nucleotides outside the gene matches: 7. The germline V gene encodes CDR1 MGHRA and CDR2 YSYEKL. The CDR3 has 15 residues.

The V and J genes are TRBV3-1 (or the pseudogene TRBV3-2) and TRBJ1-6, with 9 positions matching TRBD1. Germline lookup yields CDR1 LGHDT and CDR2 YNNKEL (reference sequence). The CDR3 has 15 residues. V shed 6 bases and J 6 bases; nucleotides not matched to a gene: 6. CDR3 nucleotide sequence: TGTGCCAGCAGAAATTGGGACAGGGCTAATTCACCCCTCCACTTT. It specifies CASRNWDRANSPLHF.

The chain couples TRBV5-1 to TRBJ2-1, with no clear D. CDR1 and CDR2 from the germline V gene are SGHRS and YFSETQ. V lost 4 bases and J 4 bases, leaving 9 bases between the germline ends. CDR3 length equals 13 residues. This CDR3 reads CASSTQEYNEQFF. The CDR3 DNA is TGCGCCAGCAGCACCCAAGAGTACAATGAGCAGTTCTTC.

J is TRBJ2-2 and V is TRBV11-2; 11 bases map to TRBD2. CDR3 length: 15 residues. The V gene's germline CDR1 is SGHAT and CDR2 FQNNGV. The trim removed 5 bases at V and 6 bases at J, leaving 5 bases unmatched. CDR3 loop: CASSLTSGSPGELFF. In DNA, the CDR3 is TGTGCCAGCAGCCTCACTAGCGGGAGTCCCGGGGAGCTGTTTTTT. Full variable domain (outside the CDR3, taken from reference TRBV11-2 and TRBJ2-2): EAGVAQSPRYKIIEKRQSVAFWCNPISGHATLYWYQQILGQGPKLLIQFQNNGVVDDSQLPKDRFSAERLKGVDSTLKIQPAKLEDSAVYLCASSLTSGSPGELFFGEGSRLTVL.

The chain recombines TRBV27 with TRBJ2-2; 13 nucleotides line up with TRBD2. This CDR3 contains 17 residues. CDR1 is MNHEY and CDR2 is SMNVEV in the germline V gene (reference sequence). The J segment lost 7 bases and the V segment lost 0 bases, leaving 5 bases of the junction unmatched. Here the CDR3 DNA reads TGTGCCAGCAGTTTATCACTAGCGGGAGGGCATGACGGGGAGCTGTTTTTT. Translating gives CASSLSLAGGHDGELFF.

The rearrangement joins TRBV7-2 to TRBJ2-7, with TRBD2 matching over 11 bases. Per germline, CDR1 SGHTA and CDR2 FQGNSA. V lost 4 bases, J lost 4 bases, and 9 bases stayed unmatched. This CDR3 has 16 residues. CDR3: CASSSTSGTSGYEQYF. Written as DNA, the CDR3 is TGTGCCAGCAGCTCAACCTCCGGGACTAGCGGATACGAGCAGTACTTC.

The J gene is TRBJ2-7, the V gene TRBV3-1 (or the pseudogene TRBV3-2), with D perhaps TRBD1 (6 bases). Trimming took off 6 bases at V and 0 bases at J, with 12 bases between the two ends. Germline V gene data show CDR1 as LGHDT and CDR2 as YNNKEL (reference sequence). This CDR3 contains 14 residues. The CDR3 region is CASSHGTPSYEQYF. CDR3 DNA sequence: TGTGCCAGCAGTCATGGGACACCCTCCTACGAGCAGTACTTC.

The chain is built from TRBV5-4 and TRBJ1-4, with unresolved D. Germline V lookup: CDR1 SGHNT, CDR2 YYREEE (reference sequence). V lost 7 bases and J lost 0, with 10 bases in between. There are 14 residues in the CDR3. The DNA of the CDR3 is TGTGCCAGCCGCTCAGACTCAACTAATGAAAAACTGTTTTTT. This translates into CASRSDSTNEKLFF.

The rearrangement uses TRBV6-5 and TRBJ2-1; D is unresolved. Trimming stripped 0 bases from V and 0 bases from J, with 9 bases between. Germline-derived CDR1 and CDR2 are MNHEY and SVGAGI. This CDR3 spans 16 amino acids. DNA of the CDR3: TGTGCCAGCAGTTACTCGAAGCATAGCTCCTACAATGAGCAGTTCTTC. This gives the protein CASSYSKHSSYNEQFF.